The entry below describes one T cell receptor (beta chain). Its target is unknown. RNA extraction was followed by reverse transcription into cDNA, which acted as the sequencing template. Sequencing was performed with immunoSEQ multiplex PCR; in TCRdb, only in-frame clones are kept and a portion is missing. The sample has approximately 89,000 clones; about 40% are singletons. Collection of lesional scalp punch biopsies and peripheral blood was performed in alopecia areata patients. Separation by sorting yielded CD4+ and CD8+ T cells from PBMCs. Losses at the gene ends were 4 bases for V and 0 bases for J; bases not matched to a gene: 3. Germline CDR1 is SGHTA and CDR2 is FQGNSA. The CDR3 is made up of 15 amino acids. This sample was included in a study of CD8+ T cells in alopecia areata. Study-wide findings and caveats: Sequencing of scalp samples also captures resident alphabeta T cells of normal skin. Lesional scalp, especially alopecia totalis/universalis, showed higher clonality than normal scalp.

J is TRBJ2-1 and V is TRBV7-2; 7 bases are shared with TRBD2. The sequencing sample was made of CD4+ T cells sorted from blood. The origin of this receptor is a human donor with alopecia areata. The CDR3 nucleotides are TGTGCCAGCAGCTCCGGGGGGAGCTCCTACAATGAGCAGTTCTTC. It translates to CASSSGGSSYNEQFF.